The rows below give T cell receptor beta chains drawn from one sample of a study of shared clonotypes between healthy human individuals. TCRdb's table, derived via immunoSEQ multiplex PCR, lists solely in-frame clones and lacks some. The sample lists over a million clones; around 95% were seen once. The source material was naive CD4+ T cells sorted from blood. The receptors stem from a man between 25 and 39 years old in good health. Each CDR3 is given with its conserved first and last residue. The D gene is left open where the match is weak. Rows give clone size only sometimes, using once, few, many, or a class for an expanded clone.

clone size: once
D gene: .
CDR3 length: 14
J gene: TRBJ2-2
V gene: TRBV7-9
CDR3 protein: CASSLESGTGELFF
CDR3 DNA: TGTGCCAGCAGCTTAGAGTCTGGAACCGGGGAGCTGTTTTTT

clone size: once
D gene: .
CDR3 length: 17
J gene: TRBJ2-4
V gene: TRBV9
CDR3 protein: CASSVDPSGLTKNIQYF
CDR3 DNA: TGTGCCAGCAGCGTTGACCCTTCAGGGCTTACCAAAAACATTCAGTACTTC

clone size: .
D gene: .
CDR3 length: 17
J gene: TRBJ2-2
V gene: TRBV7-2
CDR3 protein: CASSLMGGAMNTGELFF
CDR3 DNA: TGTGCCAGCAGCTTAATGGGCGGAGCCATGAACACCGGGGAGCTGTTTTTT

clone size: .
D gene: .
CDR3 length: 13
J gene: TRBJ2-3
V gene: TRBV2
CDR3 protein: CASIFGRADTQYF
CDR3 DNA: TGTGCCAGCATCTTTGGTCGTGCAGATACGCAGTATTTT

clone size: few
D gene: .
CDR3 length: 16
J gene: TRBJ2-3
V gene: TRBV9
CDR3 protein: CASSPLGDPSTDTQYF
CDR3 DNA: TGTGCCAGCAGCCCACTTGGGGACCCTAGCACAGATACGCAGTATTTT

clone size: once
D gene: TRBD1
CDR3 length: 16
J gene: TRBJ1-1
V gene: TRBV11-2
CDR3 protein: CASSAYTGTGVTEAFF
CDR3 DNA: TGTGCCAGCAGCGCATACACCGGGACAGGGGTGACTGAAGCTTTCTTT

clone size: .
D gene: .
CDR3 length: 15
J gene: TRBJ2-7
V gene: TRBV4-3
CDR3 protein: CASSQTRRGNYEQYF
CDR3 DNA: TGCGCCAGCAGCCAGACCAGGAGGGGAAACTACGAGCAGTACTTC

clone size: .
D gene: .
CDR3 length: 18
J gene: TRBJ2-7
V gene: TRBV9
CDR3 protein: CASSVDQRQLRNSYEQYF
CDR3 DNA: TGTGCCAGCAGCGTAGACCAGAGGCAGCTTCGGAACTCCTACGAGCAGTACTTC

clone size: .
D gene: .
CDR3 length: 14
J gene: TRBJ1-1
V gene: TRBV6-6
CDR3 protein: CASSLDGVNTEAFF
CDR3 DNA: TGTGCCAGCTCTCTAGATGGGGTGAACACTGAAGCTTTCTTT

clone size: .
D gene: .
CDR3 length: 15
J gene: TRBJ1-3
V gene: TRBV28
CDR3 protein: CASSRYWSSGNTIYF
CDR3 DNA: TGTGCCAGCAGTCGCTATTGGAGCTCTGGAAACACCATATATTTT

clone size: .
D gene: TRBD1
CDR3 length: 14
J gene: TRBJ2-7
V gene: TRBV7-2
CDR3 protein: CASSVRQGPYEQYF
CDR3 DNA: TGTGCCAGCAGCGTTAGACAGGGGCCCTACGAGCAGTACTTC

clone size: .
D gene: TRBD1
CDR3 length: 16
J gene: TRBJ2-2
V gene: TRBV5-1
CDR3 protein: CASSLVGTVNTGELFF
CDR3 DNA: TGCGCCAGCAGCTTGGTTGGGACAGTGAACACCGGGGAGCTGTTTTTT

clone size: .
D gene: .
CDR3 length: 13
J gene: TRBJ2-7
V gene: TRBV6-1
CDR3 protein: CASSVNFFYEQYF
CDR3 DNA: TGTGCCAGCAGTGTAAATTTCTTCTACGAGCAGTACTTC

clone size: .
D gene: .
CDR3 length: 14
J gene: TRBJ2-7
V gene: TRBV19
CDR3 protein: CASSISGTGDEQYF
CDR3 DNA: TGTGCCAGTAGTATAAGCGGGACAGGCGACGAGCAGTACTTC

clone size: .
D gene: .
CDR3 length: 14
J gene: TRBJ2-1
V gene: TRBV6-5
CDR3 protein: CASSYPSERLQWFF
CDR3 DNA: TGTGCCAGCAGTTACCCCTCTGAGCGGTTACAGTGGTTCTTC

clone size: .
D gene: .
CDR3 length: 13
J gene: TRBJ1-1
V gene: TRBV7-9
CDR3 protein: CASSYRMNTEAFF
CDR3 DNA: TGTGCCAGCAGCTATCGCATGAACACTGAAGCTTTCTTT

clone size: .
D gene: .
CDR3 length: 14
J gene: TRBJ1-5
V gene: TRBV7-9
CDR3 protein: CASSLVGMDQPQHF
CDR3 DNA: TGTGCCAGCAGCTTAGTCGGTATGGATCAGCCCCAGCATTTT

clone size: .
D gene: .
CDR3 length: 12
J gene: TRBJ2-7
V gene: TRBV6-6
CDR3 protein: CATSQGTYEQYF
CDR3 DNA: TGTGCCACCTCCCAGGGGACCTACGAGCAGTACTTC

clone size: .
D gene: TRBD2
CDR3 length: 16
J gene: TRBJ2-7
V gene: TRBV5-1
CDR3 protein: CASSRRGSGSTYEQYF
CDR3 DNA: TGCGCCAGCAGTCGCAGGGGTAGCGGGAGCACCTACGAGCAGTACTTC

clone size: .
D gene: .
CDR3 length: 17
J gene: TRBJ2-5
V gene: TRBV18
CDR3 protein: CASSPLWGRAIQETQYF
CDR3 DNA: TGTGCCAGCTCACCTCTATGGGGAAGGGCCATTCAAGAGACCCAGTACTTC

clone size: .
D gene: .
CDR3 length: 14
J gene: TRBJ2-7
V gene: TRBV5-8
CDR3 protein: CASSLIPRSYEQYF
CDR3 DNA: TGTGCCAGCAGCTTGATCCCCAGATCCTACGAGCAGTACTTC

clone size: .
D gene: .
CDR3 length: 15
J gene: TRBJ1-2
V gene: TRBV6-1
CDR3 protein: CASSEARGGPYGYTF
CDR3 DNA: TGTGCCAGCAGTGAAGCGCGAGGGGGTCCGTATGGCTACACCTTC

clone size: .
D gene: TRBD1
CDR3 length: 15
J gene: TRBJ1-1
V gene: TRBV5-1
CDR3 protein: CASSGQGAPSTEAFF
CDR3 DNA: TGCGCCAGCAGCGGACAGGGGGCGCCGAGCACTGAAGCTTTCTTT

clone size: .
D gene: TRBD2
CDR3 length: 15
J gene: TRBJ2-1
V gene: TRBV29-1
CDR3 protein: CSVDGIREGLGEQFF
CDR3 DNA: TGCAGCGTTGACGGTATTCGGGAGGGCCTTGGTGAGCAGTTCTTC

clone size: .
D gene: TRBD1
CDR3 length: 17
J gene: TRBJ1-4
V gene: TRBV27
CDR3 protein: CASRQTGLPRANEKLFF
CDR3 DNA: TGTGCCAGCAGGCAGACAGGGCTCCCTCGAGCTAATGAAAAACTGTTTTTT

clone size: .
D gene: .
CDR3 length: 16
J gene: TRBJ1-5
V gene: TRBV19
CDR3 protein: CATTTSDWYSNQPQHF
CDR3 DNA: TGTGCCACCACGACGAGTGACTGGTATAGCAATCAGCCCCAGCATTTT

clone size: .
D gene: TRBD1
CDR3 length: 14
J gene: TRBJ2-7
V gene: TRBV18
CDR3 protein: CASSLGQGVDEQYF
CDR3 DNA: TGTGCCAGCTCCCTAGGACAGGGGGTTGACGAGCAGTACTTC

clone size: .
D gene: TRBD1
CDR3 length: 13
J gene: TRBJ1-2
V gene: TRBV6-1
CDR3 protein: CASSEQGAYGYTF
CDR3 DNA: TGTGCCAGCAGTGAACAGGGGGCGTATGGCTACACCTTC

clone size: once
D gene: TRBD1
CDR3 length: 14
J gene: TRBJ2-7
V gene: TRBV6-1
CDR3 protein: CASSDMTGAGEQYF
CDR3 DNA: TGTGCCAGCAGTGACATGACAGGGGCCGGGGAGCAGTACTTC

clone size: .
D gene: .
CDR3 length: 13
J gene: TRBJ1-5
V gene: TRBV2
CDR3 protein: CASSESGGQPQHF
CDR3 DNA: TGTGCCAGCAGTGAGTCGGGAGGTCAGCCCCAGCATTTT

clone size: .
D gene: .
CDR3 length: 16
J gene: TRBJ2-6
V gene: TRBV7-9
CDR3 protein: CASSLPRGSGANVLTF
CDR3 DNA: TGTGCCAGCAGCCTCCCTCGGGGATCTGGGGCCAACGTCCTGACTTTC

clone size: .
D gene: .
CDR3 length: 13
J gene: TRBJ1-5
V gene: TRBV29-1
CDR3 protein: CSVDVGNNQPQHF
CDR3 DNA: TGCAGCGTTGATGTAGGAAACAATCAGCCCCAGCATTTT

clone size: once
D gene: TRBD2
CDR3 length: 16
J gene: TRBJ2-1
V gene: TRBV9
CDR3 protein: CASSPRLAGSYNEQFF
CDR3 DNA: TGTGCCAGCAGCCCGAGACTAGCGGGCTCCTACAATGAGCAGTTCTTC

clone size: .
D gene: .
CDR3 length: 14
J gene: TRBJ2-3
V gene: TRBV30
CDR3 protein: CAWSVGGFTDTQYF
CDR3 DNA: TGTGCCTGGAGTGTGGGTGGGTTCACAGATACGCAGTATTTT

clone size: .
D gene: .
CDR3 length: 12
J gene: TRBJ2-4
V gene: TRBV6-1
CDR3 protein: CASWATVDIQYF
CDR3 DNA: TGTGCCAGCTGGGCCACAGTGGACATTCAGTACTTC

clone size: .
D gene: .
CDR3 length: 15
J gene: TRBJ2-7
V gene: TRBV11-2
CDR3 protein: CASSLGETFFHEQYF
CDR3 DNA: TGTGCCAGCAGCTTAGGTGAGACATTTTTCCACGAGCAGTACTTC

clone size: .
D gene: .
CDR3 length: 14
J gene: TRBJ2-3
V gene: TRBV5-1
CDR3 protein: CASSRGSHTDTQYF
CDR3 DNA: TGCGCCAGCAGTCGGGGATCTCACACAGATACGCAGTATTTT

clone size: .
D gene: .
CDR3 length: 14
J gene: TRBJ2-7
V gene: TRBV4-1
CDR3 protein: CASSHDWGAYEQYF
CDR3 DNA: TGCGCCAGCAGTCATGATTGGGGAGCGTACGAGCAGTACTTC

clone size: .
D gene: .
CDR3 length: 15
J gene: TRBJ1-1
V gene: TRBV7-6
CDR3 protein: CASSFATGLNTEAFF
CDR3 DNA: TGTGCCAGCAGCTTTGCGACAGGCTTGAACACTGAAGCTTTCTTT

clone size: once
D gene: TRBD2
CDR3 length: 15
J gene: TRBJ2-3
V gene: TRBV9
CDR3 protein: CASSATSGNTDTQYF
CDR3 DNA: TGTGCCAGCAGCGCCACTAGCGGGAACACAGATACGCAGTATTTT

clone size: .
D gene: .
CDR3 length: 15
J gene: TRBJ1-5
V gene: TRBV4-1
CDR3 protein: CASSQIDRGRQPQHF
CDR3 DNA: TGCGCCAGCAGCCAGATAGATAGGGGACGTCAGCCCCAGCATTTT

clone size: .
D gene: TRBD2
CDR3 length: 15
J gene: TRBJ2-7
V gene: TRBV6-5
CDR3 protein: CASSYFGGGSGEQYF
CDR3 DNA: TGTGCCAGCAGTTACTTCGGTGGCGGGAGTGGCGAGCAGTACTTC

clone size: .
D gene: TRBD1
CDR3 length: 13
J gene: TRBJ2-1
V gene: TRBV5-1
CDR3 protein: CASSLAQGSEQFF
CDR3 DNA: TGCGCCAGCAGCTTGGCACAGGGGAGCGAGCAGTTCTTC

clone size: .
D gene: TRBD2
CDR3 length: 17
J gene: TRBJ2-1
V gene: TRBV28
CDR3 protein: CASSLTASGGPYNEQFF
CDR3 DNA: TGTGCCAGCAGTTTAACGGCGTCGGGAGGTCCCTACAATGAGCAGTTCTTC

clone size: few
D gene: TRBD1
CDR3 length: 14
J gene: TRBJ1-5
V gene: TRBV10-3
CDR3 protein: CASRGGDFNQPQHF
CDR3 DNA: TGTGCAAGCAGGGGGGGGGACTTCAATCAGCCCCAGCATTTT

clone size: .
D gene: .
CDR3 length: 15
J gene: TRBJ2-1
V gene: TRBV6-1
CDR3 protein: CASSGVGISYNEQFF
CDR3 DNA: TGTGCCAGCAGTGGGGTCGGGATTTCCTACAATGAGCAGTTCTTC

clone size: .
D gene: .
CDR3 length: 15
J gene: TRBJ2-2
V gene: TRBV27
CDR3 protein: CASSRQTRNTGELFF
CDR3 DNA: TGTGCCAGCAGTCGACAGACACGAAACACCGGGGAGCTGTTTTTT